This entry is about one T cell receptor beta chain. This clonotype has just a few counts. This clone's antigen is unknown. No base quality values were provided; no much bigger clone lies one nucleotide off. This sample is part of a study of response to subunit inactivated influenza vaccine (dated by TCRdb to 2016 to 2019). With regard to the full study: The study used deep quantitative T cell receptor repertoire profiling to track responses to a trivalent subunit inactivated influenza vaccine. Results and caveats for the whole study, not just this receptor: The authors proposed that each seasonal influenza vaccination may bring in only a limited number of new T cells.

The library was generated by RT-PCR. TCRdb names Illumina HiSeq 2500 as the instrument used. TCRdb handled the public reads itself, with Q25 trimming in fastp and clone calling in MiXCR, and kept productive beta chains. Rows with one shared CDR3 protein collapse into an entry with the most common genes and DNA. Across this sample there are 500,000 to 600,000 distinct CDR3 sequences, with less than 10% seen only once. The top ten clones comprise 10% to 15% of the sample. From its cysteine to its phenylalanine, the CDR3 spans 14 amino acids. Of the read, only the CDR3 DNA is kept; its 42 bases are in frame from base 1. From the germline V gene, CDR1 is SGHDN and CDR2 is FVKESK. V is pared back by 1 base and J by 6 bases, with 12 bases lying between the germline termini.

The sequence is built from TRBV14 and TRBJ1-1, with an unclear D gene assignment. The sequences come from PBMCs from blood, collected around 2 years after vaccination. The TCR originated in a man between 50 and 75 years old who received an inactivated influenza vaccine. Donor details come from another sample of the same person, matched by shared clones. The DNA reads TGTGCCAGCAGCCAAGTTGGGCCCAGACCTGAAGCTTTCTTT. The translation is CASSQVGPRPEAFF.